A single sample gave rise to the 27 T cell receptor beta chains below, sequenced in a study of a mutant IDH1 vaccine in newly diagnosed glioma. Method: immunoSEQ multiplex PCR; TCRdb's copy keeps in-frame clones and lacks some. The sample consists of about 68,000 clones, 84% of them appearing once. Their antigen targets remain unknown. Time point noted: week 35, safety follow-up. Vaccination comprised doses that each held 300 ug of mutant IDH1 20-mer peptide, plus topical imiquimod. Sequences were derived from PBMCs, sampled from a glioma patient whose treatment included an IDH1 peptide vaccine. These receptors all stem from a man aged 18 to 30 with glioma.

The V gene is TRBV4-2, the J gene TRBJ2-7; the match to TRBD2 covers 10 bases. The V gene end was trimmed by 3 bases and the J gene end by 3 bases; junction bases not matched to a gene: 2. The CDR3 totals 14 residues. The germline V gene encodes CDR1 LGHNA and CDR2 YNFKEQ. The CDR3: CASSQASGGYEQYF. CDR3 DNA sequence: TGTGCCAGCAGCCAGGCTAGCGGGGGCTACGAGCAGTACTTC.

This clone turned up a few times. The V and J genes are TRBV30 and TRBJ1-1, with a possible D match to TRBD1 (5 bases). CDR1 is GTSNPN and CDR2 is SVGIG in the germline V gene (reference sequence). Trimming removed 4 bases at V and 4 bases at J, with 13 bases between. This CDR3 comprises 13 residues. The CDR3 spells CAWMWGKRTEAFF. The DNA of the CDR3 is TGTGCCTGGATGTGGGGGAAACGCACTGAAGCTTTCTTT.

V and J are TRBV30 and TRBJ1-2; perhaps TRBD1 as D (5 bases). Trimming left V 8 bases short and J 4 bases short, with 11 bases between. Germline CDR1 and CDR2: GTSNPN and SVGIG (reference sequence). The length of the CDR3 is 11 residues. The CDR3 here is CATHGGYGYTF. The CDR3 DNA reads TGTGCCACCCACGGGGGCTATGGCTACACCTTC.

The CDR3 spells CSVGWRGGQANEKLFF. Written as DNA, the CDR3 is TGCAGCGTTGGGTGGCGCGGGGGCCAGGCTAATGAAAAACTGTTTTTT. V usage is TRBV29-1 and J usage is TRBJ1-4; TRBD1 might be the D (6 bases). Germline lookup yields CDR1 SQVTM and CDR2 ANQGSEA. V lost 4 bases to trimming and J lost 3 bases, with 18 bases between them. The CDR3 is made up of 16 amino acids.

This chain joins TRBV6-6 and TRBJ2-7; D remains unclear. This CDR3 comprises 13 residues. Trimming pared 7 bases from V and 5 bases from J, leaving 15 bases between. CDR1 is MNHNY and CDR2 is SVGAGI in the germline V gene (reference sequence). CDR3: CASTRSQGNEQYF. The CDR3, as DNA: TGTGCCAGCACCAGAAGCCAAGGTAACGAGCAGTACTTC.

The chain combines TRBV30 with TRBJ1-6; D remains unclear. Trimming took off 3 bases at V and 7 bases at J, with 19 bases between the two ends. Germline V gene data show CDR1 as GTSNPN and CDR2 as SVGIG (reference sequence). CDR3 length: 16 amino acids. The CDR3 loop is CAWSESEPVGNSPLHF. The CDR3 nucleotides are TGTGCCTGGAGCGAGTCCGAGCCGGTTGGAAATTCACCCCTCCACTTT.

This clone was counted a single time. This sequence joins TRBV28 and TRBJ2-7; D perhaps matches TRBD2 (6 bases). CDR3 length: 12 amino acids. Trimming cost V 8 bases and J 1 base, with 9 bases left between them. From germline, CDR1 is MDHEN and CDR2 SYDVKM. The CDR3 reads CASGGVSYEQYF. CDR3 bases: TGTGCCAGCGGCGGGGTTTCCTACGAGCAGTACTTC.

This clone occurred a few times. J is TRBJ1-2 and V is TRBV2, with D possibly TRBD1 on 5 matching bases. The ends were cut back, 8 bases at V and 9 bases at J, with 19 bases in the middle. Germline assignment: CDR1 SNHLY and CDR2 FYNNEI. This CDR3 contains 13 residues. The CDR3 region has the DNA TGTGCCAGCCTTAAAATTAGGGGATTTAGCTACACCTTC. It is translated as CASLKIRGFSYTF.

The chain combines TRBV23-1 with TRBJ2-7; D is ambiguous. TRBV23-1 carries the ORF label, with uncertain function. Trimming took off 0 bases at V and 12 bases at J, with 21 bases between the two ends. This CDR3 comprises 15 residues. CDR3 amino acids: CASSQSGWTWLRRYF. The CDR3 region has the DNA TGCGCCAGCAGTCAATCGGGGTGGACCTGGCTACGACGGTACTTC.

This rearrangement joins TRBV30 to TRBJ2-7; no definite D call. V lost 0 bases and J 3 bases, leaving 9 bases between the germline ends. Looked up from germline, CDR1 is GTSNPN and CDR2 is SVGIG (reference sequence). This CDR3 has 13 amino acids. CDR3: CAWSVNWGYEQYF. The DNA of the CDR3 is TGTGCCTGGAGTGTAAACTGGGGCTACGAGCAGTACTTC. The entire variable domain, with the rest obtained from reference TRBV30 and TRBJ2-7, is as follows: SQTIHQWPATLVQPVGSPLSLECTVEGTSNPNLYWYRQAAGRGLQLLFYSVGIGQISSEVPQNLSASRPQDRQFILSSKKLLLSDSGFYLCAWSVNWGYEQYFGPGTRLTVT.

The rearrangement links TRBV19 to TRBJ1-1, with D unresolved. CDR1 LNHDA and CDR2 SQIVND come from the germline V gene (reference sequence). V lost 7 bases to trimming and J lost 1 base, with 19 bases between them. The CDR3 is 16 residues long. The CDR3 DNA is TGTGCCAGTACCATTCGAGCCCCCCCAGGGAACACTGAAGCTTTCTTT. It specifies CASTIRAPPGNTEAFF.

The V gene is TRBV19, the J gene TRBJ2-1; the D is unclear. The V end lost 6 bases, the J end lost 0 bases, and 12 bases lay between the germline ends. The CDR3 consists of 15 residues. Germline V gene sequence: CDR1 LNHDA, CDR2 SQIVND (reference sequence). The CDR3 DNA follows: TGTGCCAGTAGCCTGAGCCGTAGCTCCTACAATGAGCAGTTCTTC. It specifies CASSLSRSSYNEQFF. Full variable domain (outside the CDR3, taken from reference TRBV19 and TRBJ2-1): DGGITQSPKYLFRKEGQNVTLSCEQNLNHDAMYWYRQDPGQGLRLIYYSQIVNDFQKGDIAEGYSVSREKKESFPLTVTSAQKNPTAFYLCASSLSRSSYNEQFFGPGTRLTVL.

V usage is TRBV7-2 and J usage is TRBJ1-2; D ambiguous. Per germline, CDR1 SGHTA and CDR2 FQGNSA. Trimming cost V 2 bases and J 2 bases, with 12 bases left between them. The length of the CDR3 is 15 residues. Here the CDR3 reads CASSLSSGENYGYTF. In DNA form, the CDR3 reads TGTGCCAGCAGCTTATCGTCAGGAGAGAACTATGGCTACACCTTC.

The chain couples TRBV19 to TRBJ1-5; D is uncertain. The germline V and J ends were trimmed by 5 bases and 2 bases, with 10 bases remaining between them. Germline V gene sequence: CDR1 LNHDA, CDR2 SQIVND (reference sequence). The CDR3 extends over 14 amino acids. CDR3 amino acids: CASSRQVGNQPQHF. The CDR3 DNA follows: TGTGCCAGTAGTCGGCAGGTTGGCAATCAGCCCCAGCATTTT.

V is TRBV27 and J is TRBJ2-1; 14 positions match TRBD2. Germline CDR1 and CDR2: MNHEY and SMNVEV (reference sequence). With 5 bases clipped from V and 5 bases from J, the junction kept 8 bases outside the gene matches. This CDR3 region has 17 residues. DNA of the CDR3: TGTGCCAGCAGTCTACGACTAGCGGGAGGGCCGAACAATGAGCAGTTCTTC. It yields the protein CASSLRLAGGPNNEQFF.

The V call is TRBV4-2, the J call TRBJ2-1; possible D gene TRBD1, 6 bases. The CDR3 is made up of 16 amino acids. V was shortened by 1 base and J by 2 bases, with 12 bases between the two germline ends. The germline V gene encodes CDR1 LGHNA and CDR2 YNFKEQ. CDR3 coding DNA: TGTGCCAGCAGCCAAGGAACAGGGCCGACCTACAATGAGCAGTTCTTC. Protein sequence: CASSQGTGPTYNEQFF.

The gene calls are TRBV14 and TRBJ2-2, with D uncertain. Germline V gives CDR1 SGHDN, CDR2 FVKESK. V was cut by 6 bases and J by 6 bases, with 14 bases left in between. CDR3 size: 14 residues. This CDR3 reads CASSLAKLAGELFF. DNA for the CDR3: TGTGCCAGCAGTCTGGCTAAGCTTGCCGGGGAGCTGTTTTTT. Combining the CDR3 with reference TRBV14 and TRBJ2-2 gives the whole variable domain EAGVTQFPSHSVIEKGQTVTLRCDPISGHDNLYWYRRVMGKEIKFLLHFVKESKQDESGMPNNRFLAERTGGTYSTLKVQPAELEDSGVYFCASSLAKLAGELFFGEGSRLTVL.

The CDR3 sequence is CAQKLGETQYF. DNA of the CDR3: TGTGCCCAGAAACTAGGGGAGACCCAGTACTTC. This chain connects TRBV6-1 to TRBJ2-5; weak D call: TRBD2 (5 bases). The CDR3 is 11 amino acids. Germline V gene lookup returns CDR1 MNHNS and CDR2 SASEGT. Trimming cost V 11 bases and J 5 bases, with 12 bases left between them.

The J gene is TRBJ1-2, the V gene TRBV6-5; TRBD1 is a possible D gene (5 bases). The germline gives CDR1 MNHEY, CDR2 SVGAGI. The CDR3 runs to 15 residues. Trimming took 2 bases from V and 8 from J, leaving 18 bases between them. CDR3 residues: CASSYRGEGQRGYTF. CDR3 nucleotides: TGTGCCAGCAGTTACCGGGGGGAGGGCCAGCGGGGCTACACCTTC.

The genes are TRBV30 and TRBJ2-7; either TRBD1 or TRBD2 may supply D (5 bases each). Germline V lookup: CDR1 GTSNPN, CDR2 SVGIG (reference sequence). The CDR3 length is 14 residues. The germline V and J ends were trimmed by 2 bases and 0 bases, with 11 bases remaining between them. The CDR3 coding sequence is TGTGCCTGGAGTTTTACGGGGCCCTCCTACGAGCAGTACTTC. Translation: CAWSFTGPSYEQYF.

The chain carries TRBV9 and TRBJ2-2; 7 positions match TRBD1. CDR1 SGDLS and CDR2 YYNGEE come from the germline V gene. V shed 3 bases and J 4 bases; nucleotides not matched to a gene: 6. The CDR3 length is 15 residues. CDR3 DNA sequence: TGTGCCAGCAGCGGGGGACAGTATATCACCGGGGAGCTGTTTTTT. Translating it yields CASSGGQYITGELFF.

This rearrangement joins TRBV9 to TRBJ1-1; tentative D call: TRBD1 (6 bases). The CDR3 totals 17 residues. The germline CDR1 and CDR2 sequences are SGDLS and YYNGEE. Trimming removed 0 bases from V and 1 base from J, with 16 bases in between. In DNA form, the CDR3 reads TGTGCCAGCAGCGTAGATGCGGTTTGGGGGCCGAACACTGAAGCTTTCTTT. This sequence encodes CASSVDAVWGPNTEAFF.

Only one count was recorded for this clone. CDR3 protein: CAWSSTGTDTQYF. Written as DNA, the CDR3 is TGTGCCTGGAGTTCGACAGGCACAGATACGCAGTATTTT. V is TRBV30 and J is TRBJ2-3; tentatively, D is TRBD1 (5 bases). The CDR3 is made up of 13 amino acids. V was shortened by 2 bases and J by 1 base, with 7 bases between the two germline ends. The germline V gene has CDR1 GTSNPN and CDR2 SVGIG (reference sequence).

The CDR3 spells CASSSSASGRGSTDTQYF. DNA for the CDR3: TGCGCCAGCAGCTCCTCCGCTAGCGGGAGGGGTAGCACAGATACGCAGTATTTT. The chain recombines TRBV5-1 with TRBJ2-3; 12 bases map to TRBD2. The CDR3 runs 18 residues. Unmatched junction bases numbered 8, after V lost 3 bases and J lost 0 bases. Per germline, CDR1 SGHRS and CDR2 YFSETQ. The full variable domain, completed using reference TRBV5-1 and TRBJ2-3, is KAGVTQTPRYLIKTRGQQVTLSCSPISGHRSVSWYQQTPGQGLQFLFEYFSETQRNKGNFPGRFSGRQFSNSRSEMNVSTLELGDSALYLCASSSSASGRGSTDTQYFGPGTRLTVL.

The rearrangement links TRBV19 to TRBJ1-2, with D maybe TRBD1 (6 bases). The CDR3 is made up of 13 amino acids. From germline, CDR1 is LNHDA and CDR2 SQIVND (reference sequence). V was cut by 3 bases and J by 3 bases, with 8 bases left in between. CDR3 nucleotide sequence: TGTGCCAGTAGTATCAGGGGCGACTATGGCTACACCTTC. Protein sequence: CASSIRGDYGYTF.

The count of this clone is one. The chain employs TRBV4-2 and TRBJ2-1, with 8 bases lining up with TRBD2. This CDR3 region has 15 residues. From germline, CDR1 is LGHNA and CDR2 YNFKEQ. The ends lost 3 bases at V and 2 bases at J; junction bases unmatched: 3. CDR3 residues: CASSHLAGTYNEQFF. CDR3 bases: TGTGCCAGCAGCCACCTAGCGGGTACCTACAATGAGCAGTTCTTC.

This clone was seen once. The chain is built from TRBV4-3 and TRBJ2-2; 7 bases map to TRBD2. Germline values: CDR1 LGHNA, CDR2 YSLEER. This CDR3 comprises 15 residues. Losses at the gene ends were 0 bases for V and 6 bases for J; bases not matched to a gene: 4. The CDR3 region has the DNA TGCGCCAGCAGCCAAGATATGGGAGGGTCCGGGGAGCTGTTTTTT. The encoded protein is CASSQDMGGSGELFF.